These T cell receptor beta chains were read from a single sample in a study of cytomegalovirus exposure and HLA in healthy donors. Here immunoSEQ multiplex PCR was the method, and the copy in TCRdb shows in-frame clones only, minus some. Seen here are roughly 140,000 clones, roughly four fifths observed once, and the top ten hold over 1.1%. Sequencing was done on a sample of PBMCs. Source of these receptors: a man aged 18 to 29 in good health and CMV-seronegative. CDR3s include the opening cysteine and the closing phenylalanine or tryptophan.

len	v_gene	CDR3aa
13	TRBV5-1	CASSLGGNYEQYF
13	TRBV7-9	CASSLGEAAGYSF
15	TRBV5-1	CASSLRTVNTGELFF
13	TRBV27	CASKTGVGTEAFF
13	TRBV28	CASSLESVQPQHF
14	TRBV27	CASSPGQGVGEQFF
14	TRBV5-1	CASSRTGSTGELFF
13	TRBV9	CASSVERAGMAFF
13	TRBV5-1	CASSPGQGSGYTF
16	TRBV6-6	CASSTRQAAGANVLTF
16	TRBV19	CASSIDGTSGSYEQYF
14	TRBV27	CASSLGPLSYEQYF
16	TRBV7-9	CASSLRQGGPTDTQYF